This passage covers 30 T cell receptor beta chains from one sample sequenced in a study of siplizumab effects on memory and regulatory T cells. Only in-frame clones appear in the TCRdb table, and some are missing; sequencing was by immunoSEQ multiplex PCR. The sample yields some 100,000 clones, roughly 94% seen once. The source material was non-Treg CD4+ T cells sorted from blood. Every receptor here comes from a human donor in good health.

The J gene is TRBJ1-5, the V gene TRBV28; D is perhaps TRBD1 (5 bases). The CDR3 runs 14 residues. Looked up from germline, CDR1 is MDHEN and CDR2 is SYDVKM. V gave up 4 bases and J gave up 4 bases, with 11 bases separating them. CDR3 DNA: TGTGCCAGCAGTTCGACCGGGGCTAATCAGCCCCAGCATTTT. Protein product: CASSSTGANQPQHF.

In this sample, this clone turned up once. The chain is built from TRBV7-9 and TRBJ2-7, with D possibly being TRBD1 (6 bases). Germline CDR1 is SEHNR and CDR2 is FQNEAQ (reference sequence). Between the trimmed V and J ends, which lost 4 bases and 3 bases, there was a span of 10 bases. The CDR3 consists of 13 residues. The CDR3 is CASSSWTDYEQYF. DNA for the CDR3: TGTGCCAGCAGCTCCTGGACAGACTACGAGCAGTACTTC.

As regards this clone: The junction shows a germline mismatch at one end, possibly a read error. The chain is built from TRBV7-9 and TRBJ2-5; a possible D gene is TRBD2 (6 bases). Germline lookup yields CDR1 SEHNR and CDR2 FQNEAQ (reference sequence). The CDR3 consists of 16 residues. CDR3 sequence reads: CASSPQGRFSGEAQYF. CDR3 nucleotides: TGTGCCAGCAGCCCCCAGGGAAGGTTTTCGGGAGAGGCCCAGTACTTC.

This clone has only one observation. This chain links TRBV30 with TRBJ1-5, with 9 bases aligning to TRBD1. Germline CDR1 and CDR2: GTSNPN and SVGIG (reference sequence). Trimming took 5 bases from V and 2 from J; bases not matched to a gene: 16. CDR3 length equals 18 residues. The CDR3 DNA follows: TGTGCCTGGGAGAGTCCGGGACAGGGTGTGGGGGGCAATCAGCCCCAGCATTTT. Its translation: CAWESPGQGVGGNQPQHF.

The gene calls are TRBV28 and TRBJ1-5; D is uncertain. Germline V CDR1 and CDR2: MDHEN, SYDVKM. The germline V and J ends were trimmed by 3 bases and 7 bases, with 4 bases remaining between them. The CDR3 is 11 residues long. CDR3 nucleotide sequence: TGTGCCAGCAGTTTCGCGCAGCCCCAGCATTTT. This sequence encodes CASSFAQPQHF. Based on the CDR3 plus reference TRBV28 and TRBJ1-5, the full variable domain is DVKVTQSSRYLVKRTGEKVFLECVQDMDHENMFWYRQDPGLGLRLIYFSYDVKMKEKGDIPEGYSVSREKKERFSLILESASTNQTSMYLCASSFAQPQHFGDGTRLSIL.

The rearrangement joins TRBV27 to TRBJ2-5; D gene uncertain. V was shortened by 1 base and J by 4 bases, with 7 bases between the two germline ends. CDR3 length equals 13 residues. Germline V gene sequence: CDR1 MNHEY, CDR2 SMNVEV (reference sequence). CDR3 protein: CASSLWPRETQYF. As DNA, the CDR3 is TGTGCCAGCAGTTTATGGCCCCGAGAGACCCAGTACTTC.

The chain is built from TRBV10-1 and TRBJ2-7, with a weak D call TRBD2 (6 bases). CDR1 and CDR2 from the germline V gene are WNHNN and SYGVQD (reference sequence). V lost 5 bases and J 7 bases, leaving 18 bases between the germline ends. The length of the CDR3 is 14 residues. CDR3 sequence: CASSPSGGAGEQYF. CDR3 nucleotide sequence: TGCGCCAGCAGTCCCTCCGGGGGAGCAGGTGAGCAGTACTTC.

The chain links TRBV2 to TRBJ1-3; D is undetermined. This CDR3 is built from 14 residues. Looked up from germline, CDR1 is SNHLY and CDR2 is FYNNEI. Trimming removed 7 bases at V and 2 bases at J, with 12 bases between. As DNA, the CDR3 is TGTGCCAGCACCGAAGGGAGCCCTGGAAACACCATATATTTT. This codes for CASTEGSPGNTIYF.

The rearrangement links TRBV28 to TRBJ2-7; tentatively, D is TRBD2 (5 bases). The CDR3 has 14 amino acids. Per germline, CDR1 MDHEN and CDR2 SYDVKM. Trimming removed 2 bases at V and 3 bases at J, with 11 bases between. CDR3 sequence reads: CASSLSGRGYEQYF. Here the CDR3 DNA reads TGTGCCAGCAGTTTAAGCGGAAGAGGCTACGAGCAGTACTTC.

The genes are TRBV11-2 and TRBJ1-5, with D possibly matching TRBD1 (5 bases). This CDR3 contains 15 residues. From germline, CDR1 is SGHAT and CDR2 FQNNGV. V was trimmed by 1 base and J by 4 bases, leaving 11 bases between them. For the CDR3, the DNA is TGTGCCAGCAGCTTAGTTGGGGGTGGGAATCAGCCCCAGCATTTT. The encoded protein is CASSLVGGGNQPQHF.

The chain is built from TRBV6-1 and TRBJ2-7; D gene ambiguous. Trimming removed 6 bases from V and 8 bases from J, with 14 bases in between. CDR3 size: 12 residues. The germline V gene encodes CDR1 MNHNS and CDR2 SASEGT. Written as DNA, the CDR3 is TGTGCCAGCAGCCGTGACGGCGTCAAGCAGTACTTC. This sequence encodes CASSRDGVKQYF.

The chain links TRBV5-1 to TRBJ2-7; 9 positions agree with TRBD1. V lost 3 bases and J lost 4; bases outside the gene matches: 8. Germline assignment: CDR1 SGHRS and CDR2 YFSETQ. The CDR3 has 15 amino acids. For the CDR3, the DNA is TGCGCCAGCAGCTCACCGGGACAGGGTACATACGAGCAGTACTTC. Protein: CASSSPGQGTYEQYF. Complete variable domain (other parts from reference TRBV5-1 and TRBJ2-7): KAGVTQTPRYLIKTRGQQVTLSCSPISGHRSVSWYQQTPGQGLQFLFEYFSETQRNKGNFPGRFSGRQFSNSRSEMNVSTLELGDSALYLCASSSPGQGTYEQYFGPGTRLTVT.

The rearrangement joins TRBV7-2 to TRBJ2-1, with 7 bases matching TRBD1. Germline CDR1 reads SGHTA; CDR2 reads FQGNSA. V dropped 6 bases and J dropped 5; count of bases not matched to a gene: 7. This CDR3 has 14 residues. CDR3 nucleotides: TGTGCCAGCAGTAACCGGGACAGTAACAATGAGCAGTTCTTC. Its translation is CASSNRDSNNEQFF.

This clone was observed a handful of times. The sample has other DNA sequences that encode this CDR3 too. The chain links TRBV6-5 to TRBJ2-2, with D unclear. Trimming cost V 2 bases and J 4 bases, with 11 bases left between them. The CDR3 extends over 15 amino acids. From germline, CDR1 is MNHEY and CDR2 SVGAGI. CDR3 protein: CASSYNGQITGELFF. DNA for the CDR3: TGTGCCAGCAGTTACAACGGTCAGATCACCGGGGAGCTGTTTTTT.

The chain couples TRBV29-1 to TRBJ1-5; no reliable D call. Trimming left V 0 bases short and J 6 bases short, with 6 bases between. The CDR3 spans 12 residues. From germline, CDR1 is SQVTM and CDR2 ANQGSEA. The CDR3, as DNA: TGCAGCGTTGAAGATCCGGGTCAGCCCCAGCATTTT. Its translation is CSVEDPGQPQHF.

The chain couples TRBV5-1 to TRBJ2-2; possible D gene TRBD1, 6 bases. Between the trimmed V and J ends, which lost 6 bases and 4 bases, there was a span of 10 bases. The CDR3 covers 13 residues. Germline CDR1 and CDR2: SGHRS and YFSETQ. CDR3 loop: CASMWTVTGELFF. The CDR3 coding sequence is TGCGCCAGCATGTGGACAGTCACCGGGGAGCTGTTTTTT.

The chain is built from TRBV30 and TRBJ2-5; D remains ambiguous. Germline V lookup: CDR1 GTSNPN, CDR2 SVGIG (reference sequence). V was pared by 0 bases and J by 2 bases, with 7 bases between. The CDR3 runs 13 residues. The CDR3 DNA reads TGTGCCTGGAGTGTAGGTTTTCAAGAGACCCAGTACTTC. Its protein is CAWSVGFQETQYF.

The V gene is TRBV11-1, the J gene TRBJ2-7, with no clear D. Germline values: CDR1 SGHAT, CDR2 FQDESV (reference sequence). The CDR3 contains 15 residues. V lost 2 bases and J lost 6, with 17 bases in between. The CDR3 coding sequence is TGTGCCAGCAGCTTATCGGTCCGAGCCTCGGGCGAGCAGTACTTC. Translating gives CASSLSVRASGEQYF.

This chain connects TRBV9 to TRBJ2-2; D unclear. Looked up from germline, CDR1 is SGDLS and CDR2 is YYNGEE. Trimming shortened V by 2 bases and J by 6 bases, and 14 bases separated the two germline ends. This CDR3 is 15 amino acids long. CDR3 protein: CASSVVAEVSGELFF. CDR3 bases: TGTGCCAGCAGCGTGGTGGCGGAAGTTTCCGGGGAGCTGTTTTTT. Full variable domain (outside the CDR3, taken from reference TRBV9 and TRBJ2-2): DSGVTQTPKHLITATGQRVTLRCSPRSGDLSVYWYQQSLDQGLQFLIQYYNGEERAKGNILERFSAQQFPDLHSELNLSSLELGDSALYFCASSVVAEVSGELFFGEGSRLTVL.

The chain links TRBV7-3 to TRBJ2-3; 13 bases match TRBD2. V lost 4 bases to trimming and J lost 4 bases; unmatched junction nucleotides: 5. The CDR3 has 16 amino acids. Germline V gene data show CDR1 as SGHTA and CDR2 as FQGTGA. For the CDR3, the DNA is TGTGCCAGCAGCTACCGGACTAGCGGGAGATCAGATACGCAGTATTTT. Encoded protein: CASSYRTSGRSDTQYF.

The chain couples TRBV10-3 to TRBJ1-3; no clear D. This CDR3 contains 14 residues. V lost 5 bases to trimming and J lost 2 bases, with 10 bases between them. Per germline, CDR1 ENHRY and CDR2 SYGVKD. CDR3 residues: CAISKEGPGNTIYF. The CDR3 nucleotides are TGTGCCATCAGTAAAGAGGGTCCTGGAAACACCATATATTTT.

The chain links TRBV6-5 to TRBJ1-2, with TRBD1 as a possible D gene (6 bases). Germline V gene sequence: CDR1 MNHEY, CDR2 SVGAGI. This CDR3 contains 12 residues. V was cut by 8 bases and J by 7 bases, with 14 bases left in between. As DNA, the CDR3 is TGTGCCAGCTCTCGGACAGCGACTGGCTACACCTTC. Protein sequence: CASSRTATGYTF.

This rearrangement joins TRBV12-5 to TRBJ1-1; TRBD1 matches at 10 bases. The CDR3 contains 16 residues. The germline V gene encodes CDR1 LGHNT and CDR2 FRNRAP. The ends lost 4 bases at V and 5 bases at J; junction bases unmatched: 10. The DNA of the CDR3 is TGTGCTAGTGGTTCTAGACAGGGGGCGCTTCCTACTGAAGCTTTCTTT. Protein: CASGSRQGALPTEAFF.

CDR3 amino acids: CASSQYTDTQYF. The DNA for the CDR3 is TGTGCCAGCAGCCAATACACAGATACGCAGTATTTT. The chain couples TRBV7-2 to TRBJ2-3; D remains ambiguous. Germline lookup yields CDR1 SGHTA and CDR2 FQGNSA. With 5 bases removed from V and 2 bases from J, the gap between germline ends came to 5 bases. The CDR3 contains 12 residues.

The genes are TRBV6-4 and TRBJ2-1; TRBD2 might be the D (5 bases). The CDR3 consists of 15 residues. Germline loops: CDR1 MRHNA, CDR2 SNTAGT. V lost 2 bases, J lost 2 bases, and 10 bases lay in between. CDR3 in amino acids: CASSDEEGTYNEQFF. The CDR3 DNA reads as TGTGCCAGCAGTGACGAAGAGGGAACCTACAATGAGCAGTTCTTC.

The gene calls are TRBV6-6 and TRBJ1-5, with D maybe TRBD1 (5 bases). V lost 6 bases and J 7 bases, leaving 16 bases between the germline ends. This CDR3 spans 14 amino acids. Germline V lookup: CDR1 MNHNY, CDR2 SVGAGI (reference sequence). The CDR3 region is CASSVLGLLQPQHF. In nucleotides, the CDR3 is TGTGCCAGCAGCGTACTGGGACTCCTCCAGCCCCAGCATTTT.

The chain carries TRBV7-8 and TRBJ2-1; no definite D call. The CDR3 is 12 residues long. V was clipped by 3 bases and J by 10 bases, with 10 bases between them. Germline CDR1 reads SGHVS; CDR2 reads FQNEAQ. The CDR3 region is CASSFQRGEQFF. DNA for the CDR3: TGTGCCAGCAGCTTTCAGCGCGGAGAGCAGTTCTTC. Drawing the rest from reference TRBV7-8 and TRBJ2-1, the complete variable domain is GAGVSQSPRYKVAKRGQDVALRCDPISGHVSLFWYQQALGQGPEFLTYFQNEAQLDKSGLPSDRFFAERPEGSVSTLKIQRTQQEDSAVYLCASSFQRGEQFFGPGTRLTVL.

This rearrangement joins TRBV25-1 to TRBJ2-7, with D perhaps matching TRBD1 (5 bases). Germline CDR1 reads MGHDK; CDR2 reads SYGVNS. Trimming stripped 3 bases from V and 0 bases from J, with 15 bases between. This CDR3 comprises 16 residues. The CDR3 sequence is CASSENSGFRSYEQYF. The CDR3 DNA reads TGTGCCAGCAGTGAGAACTCAGGGTTTCGCTCCTACGAGCAGTACTTC.

V gene TRBV5-4 combines with J gene TRBJ2-7; D remains ambiguous. In germline, CDR1 is SGHNT, CDR2 YYREEE (reference sequence). The CDR3 sequence is 13 residues long. The V end was cut by 3 bases, the J end by 4 bases, with 11 bases between. For the CDR3, the DNA is TGTGCCAGCAGCTCCGATCCTTCATACGAGCAGTACTTC. Encoded protein: CASSSDPSYEQYF. The variable domain in full, completed from reference TRBV5-4 and TRBJ2-7, reads ETGVTQSPTHLIKTRGQQVTLRCSSQSGHNTVSWYQQALGQGPQFIFQYYREEENGRGNFPPRFSGLQFPNYSSELNVNALELDDSALYLCASSSDPSYEQYFGPGTRLTVT.

This rearrangement joins TRBV6-4 to TRBJ2-1, with D possibly being TRBD1 (6 bases). CDR3 length: 15 residues. Trimming shortened V by 0 bases and J by 8 bases, and 14 bases separated the two germline ends. The V gene's germline CDR1 is MRHNA and CDR2 SNTAGT. This chain's CDR3 is CASSDSAGVGHEQFF. The DNA for the CDR3 is TGTGCCAGCAGTGACTCAGCAGGGGTAGGACATGAGCAGTTCTTC.